This entry concerns a single T cell receptor beta chain. What antigen it recognizes has not been identified. The record has no base qualities; no much larger clone is one base away. The CDR3 numbers 16 residues from cysteine through phenylalanine. Left in the record is the CDR3 DNA by itself, 48 bases read in frame from the first base. After removal of 0 bases from V and 0 bases from J, the junction retains 2 bases not matched to a gene. The germline V gene encodes CDR1 SGDLS and CDR2 YYNGEE. Using the deep immunoSEQ assay, multiplex PCR amplified TCR CDR3 regions from genomic DNA. For each cell subset, the extracted genomic DNA was distributed evenly across all wells of several immunoSEQ 96-well plates, and each plate served as one replicate. Each replicate PCR for sorted subsets received about 0.2 ug genomic DNA, equal to about 29,000 T cell genomes. The purified libraries were quantified using a Qubit 3.0 fluorometer, sized with a Bioanalyzer 2100, and then quantified again using the KAPA Library Quantification kit. A separate single-read 150-cycle Illumina NextSeq 550 flow cell was used to sequence each immunoSEQ 96-well plate. In the original analysis: Because the immunoSEQ output included only junctional sequences and no quality scores, the filtering could not be the same as the filtering used for full-length reads. To assign V/J genes and CDR3, sequences were annotated against IMGT germline references using PyIR, a Python wrapper for IgBLAST v1.9. Reads with weak V/J assignments (E-value above 1e-6), missing CDR3, stop codons, out-of-frame junctions, or ambiguous translated residues were removed. V3J clonotypes were defined by identical inferred V gene, J gene, and CDR3 amino acid sequence. Percentage overlap between repertoires was computed as shared unique clonotypes divided by the size of the smaller repertoire. Three approaches were used to assess repertoire richness: RTK rarefaction, the Chao1 estimator, and Recon v2.1 estimates of unobserved clonotypes. OLGA was used to compute generation probabilities for all TCRbeta clonotypes that the gDNA method yielded from a few donors. In TCRdb, the immuneACCESS table is reduced to in-frame sequences with V and J assigned. These tables do not hold every clone; where another copy was compared, an unresolved V gene accounts for under half, and the others remain unexplained. The V and J calls and clone size come from that table; D and trimming were worked out from the DNA. The sample yields approximately 980,000 clones; around 80% were counted once. Approximately 1.5% of the sample lies in the top ten.

The data derive from a study of shared clonotypes between healthy human individuals (dated by TCRdb to about 2020). Background for the entire study: Two women and three men aged 18 to 49 years were included in the cohort. For each donor, CD4 naive and CD4 memory were each run on three plates, CD8 naive on two plates, and CD8 memory on one plate. To estimate repertoire size and how much clonotype sharing occurs between individuals, the study deeply sequenced the blood TCR repertoires of five healthy adults. Different laboratories and diverse techniques were used to prepare libraries and sequence TCR repertoires, to increase sequencing depth and limit assay-specific biases. Between about 0.8 and 9.5 billion PBMCs per donor were obtained by leukapheresis.

Here is what the overall study found, with its caveats: Naive subsets generally had larger estimated clonotype richness than memory subsets did. About 4.5% of naive CD4, more than 3% of naive CD8, 2.3% of memory CD4, and about 0.4% of memory CD8 clonotypes were shared across several donors. Incomplete sequencing was indicated by rarefaction of sorted-subset datasets, despite the large sequencing depth. The small number of donors limited the genetic and exposure-history diversity represented. Based on pairwise subsampling, the degree of clonotype sharing among donors was expected to be affected by sequencing depth. Compared with non-shared clonotypes, the clonotypes found in all four sorted-subset donors had higher generation probabilities. Sampling was restricted to blood, and TCR repertoires in tissue are likely to differ from TCR repertoires in blood.

The donors were healthy, HIV-negative adults with no recently reported acute infections or vaccinations. Only Caucasian adults living in Nashville, Tennessee, USA were represented among the donors. CD4+ T cells were enriched through magnetic negative selection, after which naive cells were positively selected on CD45RA and the remaining negative fraction served as the memory subset. After blood collection by leukapheresis, PBMCs were isolated using Ficoll-Histopaque density gradient centrifugation and then cryopreserved in the vapor phase of liquid nitrogen. Analytical flow cytometry was used to check the purity and quantity of every magnetically sorted T cell population. Genomic DNA was isolated from every sorted fraction and measured by UV absorbance on a Nanodrop 2000c.

Input material: memory CD4+ T cells sorted from blood. What this sample's cell subset or site label stands for: CD45RA-negative fraction. The chain joins TRBV9 to TRBJ1-3, and 8 junctional nucleotides match TRBD1. This clonotype originated in a man aged 18 to 30 in good health. The sequenced DNA: TGTGCCAGCAGCGTAGGGACAGGGTTCTCTGGAAACACCATATATTTT. This codes for CASSVGTGFSGNTIYF.